A single count supports the clone carrying this TCR beta chain. This entry belongs to a study of blood T cell repertoires in COVID-19. Study information: Acute and convalescent COVID-19 specimens originated in the United States, Italy and Spain. T cells, B-cell-depleted T cells, or PBMCs provided the cDNA or gDNA that served as material.

Sequenced by immunoSEQ multiplex PCR; TCRdb stores in-frame clones only, minus some. The sample records approximately 10,000 clones, around 85% being singletons. Trimming pared 7 bases from V and 1 base from J, leaving 16 bases between. CDR1 and CDR2 (germline): MNHEY, SVGAGI. The CDR3 is made up of 15 amino acids. This TCR derives from a human donor in a cohort sampled during active COVID-19. The chain combines TRBV6-5 with TRBJ1-2; TRBD1 might be the D (6 bases). The sequenced material came from peripheral blood. In nucleotides, the CDR3 is TGTGCCAGCACCGAACGGCAGGGGAATAACTATGGCTACACCTTC. This sequence encodes CASTERQGNNYGYTF.